The clone carrying this TCR beta chain was observed a handful of times. What it recognizes is unknown. Trimming removed 5 bases at V and 3 bases at J, with 11 bases between. The CDR3 loop spans 13 amino acids. CDR1 is DFQATT, CDR2 SNEGSKA, per germline (reference sequence). The sample is drawn from a study of T cells after yellow fever vaccination. A process of 5'RACE template switching, which added a universal primer site and UMIs, was used to make TCR cDNA. Each CDR3 protein is one row after TCRdb ran MiXCR on the 5' RACE reads. The sample has about 580,000 distinct CDR3 sequences, about 15% seen once. Study-wide findings and caveats: Reappearing after the booster were most of the clones from primary vaccination (around 96% CD4, 88% CD8).

This sample comprised PBMCs, obtained around 5 days after the first yellow fever vaccination. The J gene is TRBJ2-4, the V gene TRBV20-1, with D unclear. This sequence originates from a man between 18 and 35 years old who received the YFV17D yellow fever vaccine. CDR3 protein: CSAAGPLKNIQYF. The CDR3 DNA follows: TGCAGTGCTGCCGGGCCCCTCAAAAACATTCAGTACTTC.